This TCR beta chain was observed in a study of blood T cell repertoires in COVID-19. Study-level information: Acute and convalescent COVID-19 samples came from the United States, Italy and Spain. PBMCs, B-cell-depleted T cells, or T cells were the source of the cDNA or gDNA that made up the material.

The authors' processing: Amplification with reference gene primers provided the estimates of nucleated cell counts. Data came from immunoSEQ multiplex PCR; TCRdb stores just in-frame clones and leaves some out. V, J and clone size derive from that table, while D and trimming were established from the DNA sequence. The sample contains some 78,000 clones, 87% of which appear only once. Germline V gives CDR1 LNHNV, CDR2 YYDKDF (reference sequence). Trimming removed 6 bases from V and 7 bases from J; junction bases left unmatched: 3. This CDR3 has 13 residues. The gene calls are TRBV15 and TRBJ1-4; the match to TRBD1 covers 9 bases. Sample: peripheral blood. The sequence came from a woman aged 80 or over with active or convalescent COVID-19. Here the CDR3 reads CATRRTGAEKLFF. The CDR3, as DNA: TGTGCCACCAGGCGGACAGGGGCTGAAAAACTGTTTTTT.